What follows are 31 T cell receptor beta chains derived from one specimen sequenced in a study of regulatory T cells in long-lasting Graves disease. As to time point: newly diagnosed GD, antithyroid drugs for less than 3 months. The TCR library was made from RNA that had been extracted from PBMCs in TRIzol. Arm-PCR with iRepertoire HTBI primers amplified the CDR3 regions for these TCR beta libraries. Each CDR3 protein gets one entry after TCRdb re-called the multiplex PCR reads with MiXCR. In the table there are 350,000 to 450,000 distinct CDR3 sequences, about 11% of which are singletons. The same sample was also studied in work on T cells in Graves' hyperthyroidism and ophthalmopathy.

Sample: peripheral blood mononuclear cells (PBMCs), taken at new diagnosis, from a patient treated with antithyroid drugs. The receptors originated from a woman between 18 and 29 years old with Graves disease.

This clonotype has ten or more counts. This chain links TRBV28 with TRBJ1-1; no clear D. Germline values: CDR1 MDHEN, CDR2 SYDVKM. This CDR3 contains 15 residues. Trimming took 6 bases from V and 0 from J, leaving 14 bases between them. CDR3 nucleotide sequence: TGTGCCAGCAGCCCCTCATGGCGCCTGAACACTGAAGCTTTCTTT. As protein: CASSPSWRLNTEAFF.

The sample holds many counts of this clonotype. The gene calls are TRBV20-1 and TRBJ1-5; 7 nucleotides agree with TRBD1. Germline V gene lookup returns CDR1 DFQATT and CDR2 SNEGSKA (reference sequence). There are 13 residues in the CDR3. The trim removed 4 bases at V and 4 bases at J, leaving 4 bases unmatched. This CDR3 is CSANQGGNQPQHF. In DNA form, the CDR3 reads TGCAGTGCTAACCAGGGGGGGAATCAGCCCCAGCATTTT.

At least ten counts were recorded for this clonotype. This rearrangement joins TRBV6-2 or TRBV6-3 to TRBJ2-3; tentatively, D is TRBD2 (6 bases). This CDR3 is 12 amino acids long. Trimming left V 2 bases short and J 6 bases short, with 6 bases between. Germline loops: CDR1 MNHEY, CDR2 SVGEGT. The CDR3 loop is CASSYRGDTQYF. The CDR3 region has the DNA TGTGCCAGCAGTTACCGGGGGGATACGCAGTATTTT.

The CDR3 loop reads CASWGGRADGELFF. CDR3 coding DNA: TGTGCCAGTTGGGGCGGGAGGGCCGACGGGGAGCTGTTTTTT. The chain combines TRBV19 with TRBJ2-2; 9 bases align to TRBD2. CDR3 length: 14 amino acids. The trim removed 8 bases at V and 7 bases at J, leaving 8 bases unmatched. Germline CDR1 LNHDA, CDR2 SQIVND (reference sequence).

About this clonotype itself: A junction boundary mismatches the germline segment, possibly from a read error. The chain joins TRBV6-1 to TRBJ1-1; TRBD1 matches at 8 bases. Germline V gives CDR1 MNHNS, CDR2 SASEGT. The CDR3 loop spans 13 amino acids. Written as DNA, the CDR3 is TGTGCCAGCAGTCGACAGGGGTTCGCTGAAGCTTCCTTT. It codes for CASSRQGFAEASF.

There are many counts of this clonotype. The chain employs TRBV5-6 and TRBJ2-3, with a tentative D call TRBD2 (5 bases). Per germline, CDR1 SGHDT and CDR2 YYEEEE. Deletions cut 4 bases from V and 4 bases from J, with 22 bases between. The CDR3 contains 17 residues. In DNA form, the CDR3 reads TGTGCCAGCAGCAGGTTCGGGGATGGGTCGGCGCCAGATACGCAGTATTTT. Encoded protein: CASSRFGDGSAPDTQYF.

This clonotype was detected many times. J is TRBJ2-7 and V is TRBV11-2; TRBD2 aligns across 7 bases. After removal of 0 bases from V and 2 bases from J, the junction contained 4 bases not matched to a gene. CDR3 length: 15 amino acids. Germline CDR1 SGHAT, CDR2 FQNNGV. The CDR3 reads CASSLDQTSAYEQYF. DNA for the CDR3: TGTGCCAGCAGCTTAGACCAAACTAGCGCCTACGAGCAGTACTTC.

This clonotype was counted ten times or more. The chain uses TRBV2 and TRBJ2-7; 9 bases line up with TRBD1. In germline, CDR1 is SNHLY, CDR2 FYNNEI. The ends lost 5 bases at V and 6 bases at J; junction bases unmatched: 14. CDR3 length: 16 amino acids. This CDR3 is CASSHSGTGSRGEQYV. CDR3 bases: TGTGCCAGCAGTCACTCCGGGACAGGGTCTCGTGGCGAGCAGTACGTC.

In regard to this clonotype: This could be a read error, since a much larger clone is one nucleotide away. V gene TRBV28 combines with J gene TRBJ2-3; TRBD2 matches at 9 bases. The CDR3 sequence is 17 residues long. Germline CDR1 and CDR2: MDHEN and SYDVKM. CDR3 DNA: TGTGCCAACAGTTTAGGGCGGGGGGGGAAGTTGACAGATACGCAGTATTTT. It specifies CANSLGRGGKLTDTQYF.

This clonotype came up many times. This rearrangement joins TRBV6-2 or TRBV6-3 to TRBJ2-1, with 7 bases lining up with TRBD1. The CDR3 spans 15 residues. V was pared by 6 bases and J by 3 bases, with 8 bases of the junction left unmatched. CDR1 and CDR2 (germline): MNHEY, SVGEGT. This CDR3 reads CASRQPGQFYNEQFF. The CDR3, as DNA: TGTGCCAGCAGACAACCGGGACAGTTCTACAATGAGCAGTTCTTC.

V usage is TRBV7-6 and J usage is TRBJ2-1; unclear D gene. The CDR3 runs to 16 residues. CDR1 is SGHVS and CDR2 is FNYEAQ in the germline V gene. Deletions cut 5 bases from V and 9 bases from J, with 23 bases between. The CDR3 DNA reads TGTGCCAGCAGCCCGTACGTTGCCCCTAGTGGAACTGAGCAGTTCTTC. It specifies CASSPYVAPSGTEQFF.

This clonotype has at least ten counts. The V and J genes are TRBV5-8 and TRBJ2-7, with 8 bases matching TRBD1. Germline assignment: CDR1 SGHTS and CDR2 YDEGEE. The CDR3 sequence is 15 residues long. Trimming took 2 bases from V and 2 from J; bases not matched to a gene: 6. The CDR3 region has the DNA TGTGCCAGCAGCTTCCCGCCACAGGGGGCCTACGAGCAGTACTTC. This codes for CASSFPPQGAYEQYF.

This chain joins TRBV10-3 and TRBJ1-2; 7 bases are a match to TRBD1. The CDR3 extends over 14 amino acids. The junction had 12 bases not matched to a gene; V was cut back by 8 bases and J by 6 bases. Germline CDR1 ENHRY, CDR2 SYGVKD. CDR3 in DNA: TGTGCCATCTCTTACAACAGGGGTGCTCATGGCTACACCTTC. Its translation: CAISYNRGAHGYTF.

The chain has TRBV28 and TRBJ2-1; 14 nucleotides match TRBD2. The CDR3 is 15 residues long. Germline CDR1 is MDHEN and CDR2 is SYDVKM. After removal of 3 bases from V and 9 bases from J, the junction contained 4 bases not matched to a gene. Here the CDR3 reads CASSLGTSGSGEQFF. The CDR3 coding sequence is TGTGCCAGCAGTTTGGGGACTAGCGGGAGCGGTGAGCAGTTCTTC.

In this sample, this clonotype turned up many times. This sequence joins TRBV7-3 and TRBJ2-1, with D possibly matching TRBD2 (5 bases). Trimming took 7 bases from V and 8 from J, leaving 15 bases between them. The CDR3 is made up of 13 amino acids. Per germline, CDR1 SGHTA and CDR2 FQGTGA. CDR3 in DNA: TGTGCCAGCACCCTACCGGAACTAGATGAGCAGTTCTTC. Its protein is CASTLPELDEQFF.

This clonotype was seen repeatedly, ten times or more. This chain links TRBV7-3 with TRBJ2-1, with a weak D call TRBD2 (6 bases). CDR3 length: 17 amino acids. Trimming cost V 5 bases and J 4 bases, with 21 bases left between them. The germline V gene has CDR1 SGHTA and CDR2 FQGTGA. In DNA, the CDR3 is TGTGCCAGCAGCCCCCGCCCAGGGACTTACGAATACAATGAGCAGTTCTTC. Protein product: CASSPRPGTYEYNEQFF.

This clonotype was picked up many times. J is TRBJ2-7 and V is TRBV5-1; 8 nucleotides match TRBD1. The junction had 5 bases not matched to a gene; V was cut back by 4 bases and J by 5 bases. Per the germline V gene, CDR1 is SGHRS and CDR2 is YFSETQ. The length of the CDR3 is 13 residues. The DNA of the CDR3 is TGCGCCAGCAGCCGGACAGGGAACCACGAGCAGTACTTC. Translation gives CASSRTGNHEQYF.

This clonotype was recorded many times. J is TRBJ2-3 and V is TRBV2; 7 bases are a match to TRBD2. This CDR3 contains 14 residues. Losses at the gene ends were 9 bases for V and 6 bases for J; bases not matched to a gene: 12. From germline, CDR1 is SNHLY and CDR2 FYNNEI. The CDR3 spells CARSTAGVGDTQYF. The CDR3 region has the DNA TGTGCCAGGTCGACGGCGGGGGTCGGGGATACGCAGTATTTT.

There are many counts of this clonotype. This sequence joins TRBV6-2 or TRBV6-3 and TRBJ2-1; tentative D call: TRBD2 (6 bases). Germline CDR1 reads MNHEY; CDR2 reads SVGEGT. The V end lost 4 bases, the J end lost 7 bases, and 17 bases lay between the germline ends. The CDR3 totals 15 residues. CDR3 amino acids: CASSFRGLKRNEQFF. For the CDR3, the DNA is TGTGCCAGCAGTTTCCGCGGACTAAAAAGGAATGAGCAGTTCTTC.

CDR3 amino acids: CASSQVPGGRGGYTF. Written as DNA, the CDR3 is TGTGCCAGCAGCCAAGTGCCGGGAGGGAGGGGGGGCTACACCTTC. The chain links TRBV4-2 to TRBJ1-2, with D possibly TRBD1 on 6 matching bases. CDR3 length: 15 residues. V was pared by 1 base and J by 8 bases, with 17 bases between. Germline-derived CDR1 and CDR2 are LGHNA and YNFKEQ.

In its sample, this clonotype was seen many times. CDR3 loop: CAISDLIEGEAFF. In nucleotides, the CDR3 is TGTGCCATCAGTGATCTAATCGAGGGGGAAGCTTTCTTT. The chain uses TRBV10-3 and TRBJ1-1; possible D gene TRBD1, 5 bases. Germline lookup yields CDR1 ENHRY and CDR2 SYGVKD. Between the trimmed V and J ends, which lost 3 bases and 8 bases, there was a span of 13 bases. This CDR3 contains 13 residues.

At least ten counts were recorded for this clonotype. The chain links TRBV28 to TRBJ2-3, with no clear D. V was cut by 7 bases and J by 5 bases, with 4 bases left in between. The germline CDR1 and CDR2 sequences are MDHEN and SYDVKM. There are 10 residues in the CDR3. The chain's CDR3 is CASIGDTQYF. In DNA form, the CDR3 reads TGTGCCAGCATCGGAGATACGCAGTATTTT.

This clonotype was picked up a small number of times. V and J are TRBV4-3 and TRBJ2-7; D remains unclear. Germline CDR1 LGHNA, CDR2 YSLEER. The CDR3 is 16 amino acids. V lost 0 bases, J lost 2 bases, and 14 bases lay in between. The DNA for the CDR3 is TGCGCCAGCAGCCAAGATCTGGAACATTCCGCCTACGAGCAGTACTTC. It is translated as CASSQDLEHSAYEQYF.

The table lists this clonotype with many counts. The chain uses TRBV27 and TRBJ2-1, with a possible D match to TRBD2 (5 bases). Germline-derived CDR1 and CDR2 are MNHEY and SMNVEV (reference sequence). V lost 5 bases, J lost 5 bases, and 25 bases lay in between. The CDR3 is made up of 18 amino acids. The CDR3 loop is CASSPLLWEISGNNEQFF. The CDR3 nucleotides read TGTGCCAGCAGTCCTTTACTTTGGGAAATCAGCGGCAACAATGAGCAGTTCTTC.

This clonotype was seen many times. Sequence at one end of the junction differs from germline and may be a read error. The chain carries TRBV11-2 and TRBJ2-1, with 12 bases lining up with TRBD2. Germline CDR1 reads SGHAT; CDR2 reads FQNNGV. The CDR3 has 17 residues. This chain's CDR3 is CASSLDTTSGRYIEQFF. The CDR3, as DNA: TGTGCCAGCAGCTTAGATACGACTAGCGGGAGATACATTGAGCAGTTCTTC.

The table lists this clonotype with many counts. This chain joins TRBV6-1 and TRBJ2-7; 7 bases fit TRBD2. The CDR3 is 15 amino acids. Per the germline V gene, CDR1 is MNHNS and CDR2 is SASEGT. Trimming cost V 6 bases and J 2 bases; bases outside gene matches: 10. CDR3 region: CASRRPGTNPYEQYF. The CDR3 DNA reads TGTGCCAGCAGACGCCCCGGGACTAACCCCTACGAGCAGTACTTC.

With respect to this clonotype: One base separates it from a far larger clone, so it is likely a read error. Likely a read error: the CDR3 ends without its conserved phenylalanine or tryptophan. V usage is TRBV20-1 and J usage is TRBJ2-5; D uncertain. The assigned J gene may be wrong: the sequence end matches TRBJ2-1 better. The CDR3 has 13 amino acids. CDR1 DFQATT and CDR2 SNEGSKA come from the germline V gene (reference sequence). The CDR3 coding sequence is TGCAGTGCTAGACCTCTGACTGGAAATGAGCAGTTCTCC. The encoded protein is CSARPLTGNEQFS.

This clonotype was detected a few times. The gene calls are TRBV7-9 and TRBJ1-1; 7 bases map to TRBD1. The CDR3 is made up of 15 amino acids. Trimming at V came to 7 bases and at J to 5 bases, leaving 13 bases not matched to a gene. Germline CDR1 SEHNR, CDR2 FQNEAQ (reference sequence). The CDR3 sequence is CASNTRGGVGTEAFF. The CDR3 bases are TGTGCCAGCAATACGAGAGGGGGCGTCGGGACTGAAGCTTTCTTT.

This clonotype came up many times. CDR3 coding DNA: TGTGCCAGCAGCTTAGTTACTAGCTACTACTACGAGCAGTACGTC. It specifies CASSLVTSYYYEQYV. The V and J genes are TRBV7-2 and TRBJ2-7; D is possibly TRBD2 (6 bases). Trimming cost V 1 base and J 3 bases, with 13 bases left between them. Per the germline V gene, CDR1 is SGHTA and CDR2 is FQGNSA. This CDR3 spans 15 amino acids.

The CDR3 loop reads CASSVDQQRSETQYF. The CDR3 DNA is TGTGCCAGCAGCGTAGATCAGCAGCGTTCGGAGACCCAGTACTTC. The V and J genes are TRBV9 and TRBJ2-5; the D is unclear. CDR3 length: 15 amino acids. Per germline, CDR1 SGDLS and CDR2 YYNGEE. Trimming shortened V by 0 bases and J by 5 bases, and 14 bases separated the two germline ends.

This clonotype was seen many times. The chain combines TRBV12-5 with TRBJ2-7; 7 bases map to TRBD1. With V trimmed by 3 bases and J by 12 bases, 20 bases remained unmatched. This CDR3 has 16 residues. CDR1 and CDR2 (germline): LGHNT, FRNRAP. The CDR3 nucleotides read TGTGCTAGTGGTTTCTTCCCGAAACCCGAAACGGGACAGCTGTACTTC. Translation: CASGFFPKPETGQLYF.